The 14 T cell receptor beta chains given below trace back to one sample, sequenced in a study of T cells in Graves' hyperthyroidism and ophthalmopathy. RNA transcripts served as the template for amplifying TCR beta CDR3 regions. HTBI primers were employed in a first-round RT-PCR of the TCR CDR3. Each CDR3 protein gets one entry after TCRdb re-called the multiplex PCR reads with MiXCR. Among 95,000 to 110,000 distinct CDR3 sequences, about 16% were seen once, and the ten largest hold around 44%. Sequences were obtained from blood. Receptors were obtained from a woman aged 45 to 65 with Graves' hyperthyroidism.

This clonotype appeared many times. The rearrangement joins TRBV10-3 to TRBJ1-2; D is possibly TRBD1 (6 bases). The ends were cut back, 3 bases at V and 2 bases at J, with 10 bases in the middle. Germline V gene sequence: CDR1 ENHRY, CDR2 SYGVKD. The CDR3 sequence is 14 residues long. Written as DNA, the CDR3 is TGTGCCATCAGTGACCGGGACAACAACTATGGCTACACCTTC. This gives the protein CAISDRDNNYGYTF.

This clonotype was observed at least ten times. The chain joins TRBV29-1 to TRBJ1-1, with 8 bases identical to TRBD1. Germline V gene data show CDR1 as SQVTM and CDR2 as ANQGSEA. This CDR3 comprises 13 residues. V lost 5 bases and J lost 0; bases outside the gene matches: 2. The CDR3 DNA sequence: TGCAGCGTTCACAGGGGGTTGAACACTGAAGCTTTCTTT. Residues: CSVHRGLNTEAFF. The variable domain in full, completed from reference TRBV29-1 and TRBJ1-1, reads SAVISQKPSRDICQRGTSLTIQCQVDSQVTMMFWYRQQPGQSLTLIATANQGSEATYESGFVIDKFPISRPNLTFSTLTVSNMSPEDSSIYLCSVHRGLNTEAFFGQGTRLTVV.

This clonotype came up many times. The chain joins TRBV13 to TRBJ1-6; a weak D match, TRBD1 (6 bases). Germline V gene lookup returns CDR1 PRHDT and CDR2 FYEKMQ (reference sequence). V was cut by 5 bases and J by 0 bases, with 17 bases left in between. The CDR3 has 18 residues. The CDR3 spells CASSPDRQRSSYNSPLHF. CDR3 nucleotide sequence: TGTGCCAGCAGCCCAGACAGGCAAAGGAGCTCCTATAATTCACCCCTCCACTTT. The variable domain in full, completed from reference TRBV13 and TRBJ1-6, reads AAGVIQSPRHLIKEKRETATLKCYPIPRHDTVYWYQQGPGQDPQFLISFYEKMQSDKGSIPDRFSAQQFSDYHSELNMSSLELGDSALYFCASSPDRQRSSYNSPLHFGNGTRLTVT.

At least ten counts were recorded for this clonotype. The chain employs TRBV11-3 and TRBJ2-1, with 9 bases aligning to TRBD2. Losses at the gene ends were 7 bases for V and 8 bases for J; bases not matched to a gene: 9. The CDR3 runs 14 residues. CDR1 is SGHNT and CDR2 is YENEEA in the germline V gene. The CDR3 DNA is TGTGCCAGCAAGGAGGGTAGCGGGAGCCATGAGCAGTTCTTC. Protein sequence: CASKEGSGSHEQFF.

V gene TRBV6-1 combines with J gene TRBJ1-5; 8 bases fit TRBD1. The germline V gene has CDR1 MNHNS and CDR2 SASEGT. The CDR3 totals 14 residues. The J segment lost 6 bases and the V segment lost 6 bases, leaving 7 bases of the junction unmatched. The chain's CDR3 is CASRDDRGAQPQHF. CDR3 DNA: TGTGCCAGCAGGGACGACAGGGGAGCTCAGCCCCAGCATTTT.

The J gene is TRBJ2-1, the V gene TRBV7-2; 13 nucleotides agree with TRBD2. The CDR3 spans 15 residues. The trim removed 5 bases at V and 9 bases at J, leaving 7 bases unmatched. Germline V gene data show CDR1 as SGHTA and CDR2 as FQGNSA. CDR3 nucleotide sequence: TGTGCCAGCAGCCACCGACTAGCGGGAGGTGGTGAGCAGTTCTTC. Residues: CASSHRLAGGGEQFF.

This clonotype was recorded at least ten times. The V and J genes are TRBV15 and TRBJ2-3, with 7 bases fitting TRBD1. After removal of 2 bases from V and 5 bases from J, the junction contained 10 bases not matched to a gene. Germline CDR1 LNHNV, CDR2 YYDKDF (reference sequence). The CDR3 is 16 residues long. CDR3 in amino acids: CATSRRTQGRVDTQYF. CDR3 nucleotides: TGTGCCACCAGCAGAAGAACACAGGGGCGTGTAGATACGCAGTATTTT. The whole variable domain, remainder taken from reference TRBV15 and TRBJ2-3, is DAMVIQNPRYQVTQFGKPVTLSCSQTLNHNVMYWYQQKSSQAPKLLFHYYDKDFNNEADTPDNFQSRRPNTSFCFLDIRSPGLGDTAMYLCATSRRTQGRVDTQYFGPGTRLTVL.

The table lists this clonotype with a count of one. The rearrangement uses TRBV28 and TRBJ1-2, with 10 bases aligning to TRBD1. V lost 6 bases to trimming and J lost 2 bases; unmatched junction nucleotides: 9. The CDR3 has 16 residues. In germline, CDR1 is MDHEN, CDR2 SYDVKM. CDR3: CASSQASGQGNYGYTF. The CDR3 coding sequence is TGTGCCAGCAGCCAGGCCTCGGGACAGGGGAACTATGGCTACACCTTC.

This clonotype has at least ten counts. The V gene is TRBV5-1, the J gene TRBJ2-3, with 7 bases aligning to TRBD2. The CDR3 is 16 residues long. Germline-derived CDR1 and CDR2 are SGHRS and YFSETQ. J lost 5 bases, V lost 1 base, and 10 bases had no gene match. The CDR3 nucleotides are TGCGCCAGCAGCTTGTATGGGGGAGGGCCAGAAGATACGCAGTATTTT. It translates to CASSLYGGGPEDTQYF.

This clonotype was counted at least ten times. V gene TRBV28 combines with J gene TRBJ2-7; 8 positions match TRBD1. The ends lost 6 bases at V and 5 bases at J; junction bases unmatched: 12. The CDR3 consists of 15 residues. Per germline, CDR1 MDHEN and CDR2 SYDVKM. The CDR3 protein is CASSSYRAGGHEQYF. The CDR3 DNA reads TGTGCCAGCAGCTCATACCGGGCAGGGGGCCACGAGCAGTACTTC.

This clonotype was counted ten times or more. The rearrangement joins TRBV6-8 to TRBJ1-1, with a tentative D call TRBD1 (6 bases). The V gene's germline CDR1 is MNHGY and CDR2 SAAAGT. V lost 6 bases and J 4 bases, leaving 18 bases between the germline ends. The CDR3 is 15 amino acids. CDR3: CASSPGAGEGTEAFF. CDR3 bases: TGTGCCAGCAGCCCAGGGGCGGGGGAGGGCACTGAAGCTTTCTTT.

This clonotype came up many times. The V and J genes are TRBV2 and TRBJ2-3, with 13 bases identical to TRBD2. Germline V gives CDR1 SNHLY, CDR2 FYNNEI. The V gene end was trimmed by 5 bases and the J gene end by 8 bases; junction bases not matched to a gene: 7. The CDR3 is made up of 15 amino acids. The CDR3 loop is CASSRTSGSLGTQYF. CDR3 coding DNA: TGTGCCAGCAGTCGGACTAGCGGGAGCTTAGGTACGCAGTATTTT.

The V and J genes are TRBV9 and TRBJ2-1, with TRBD2 matching over 7 bases. CDR3 length equals 15 residues. V lost 3 bases, J lost 8 bases, and 11 bases stayed unmatched. Per germline, CDR1 SGDLS and CDR2 YYNGEE. The chain's CDR3 is CASSAGTTPVDEQFF. The CDR3 DNA sequence: TGTGCCAGCAGCGCTGGGACTACCCCGGTAGATGAGCAGTTCTTC.

Remarks on this clonotype: A much larger clone lies one base from this, so it may be a read error. The chain combines TRBV19 with TRBJ2-2; 7 bases map to TRBD1. This CDR3 has 17 amino acids. Germline CDR1 LNHDA, CDR2 SQIVND (reference sequence). Here the CDR3 DNA reads TGTGCCAGTGGTATAGAGGGGCGCAGGGGGACCACCGGGGAGCTGTTTTTT. This translates into CASGIEGRRGTTGELFF.